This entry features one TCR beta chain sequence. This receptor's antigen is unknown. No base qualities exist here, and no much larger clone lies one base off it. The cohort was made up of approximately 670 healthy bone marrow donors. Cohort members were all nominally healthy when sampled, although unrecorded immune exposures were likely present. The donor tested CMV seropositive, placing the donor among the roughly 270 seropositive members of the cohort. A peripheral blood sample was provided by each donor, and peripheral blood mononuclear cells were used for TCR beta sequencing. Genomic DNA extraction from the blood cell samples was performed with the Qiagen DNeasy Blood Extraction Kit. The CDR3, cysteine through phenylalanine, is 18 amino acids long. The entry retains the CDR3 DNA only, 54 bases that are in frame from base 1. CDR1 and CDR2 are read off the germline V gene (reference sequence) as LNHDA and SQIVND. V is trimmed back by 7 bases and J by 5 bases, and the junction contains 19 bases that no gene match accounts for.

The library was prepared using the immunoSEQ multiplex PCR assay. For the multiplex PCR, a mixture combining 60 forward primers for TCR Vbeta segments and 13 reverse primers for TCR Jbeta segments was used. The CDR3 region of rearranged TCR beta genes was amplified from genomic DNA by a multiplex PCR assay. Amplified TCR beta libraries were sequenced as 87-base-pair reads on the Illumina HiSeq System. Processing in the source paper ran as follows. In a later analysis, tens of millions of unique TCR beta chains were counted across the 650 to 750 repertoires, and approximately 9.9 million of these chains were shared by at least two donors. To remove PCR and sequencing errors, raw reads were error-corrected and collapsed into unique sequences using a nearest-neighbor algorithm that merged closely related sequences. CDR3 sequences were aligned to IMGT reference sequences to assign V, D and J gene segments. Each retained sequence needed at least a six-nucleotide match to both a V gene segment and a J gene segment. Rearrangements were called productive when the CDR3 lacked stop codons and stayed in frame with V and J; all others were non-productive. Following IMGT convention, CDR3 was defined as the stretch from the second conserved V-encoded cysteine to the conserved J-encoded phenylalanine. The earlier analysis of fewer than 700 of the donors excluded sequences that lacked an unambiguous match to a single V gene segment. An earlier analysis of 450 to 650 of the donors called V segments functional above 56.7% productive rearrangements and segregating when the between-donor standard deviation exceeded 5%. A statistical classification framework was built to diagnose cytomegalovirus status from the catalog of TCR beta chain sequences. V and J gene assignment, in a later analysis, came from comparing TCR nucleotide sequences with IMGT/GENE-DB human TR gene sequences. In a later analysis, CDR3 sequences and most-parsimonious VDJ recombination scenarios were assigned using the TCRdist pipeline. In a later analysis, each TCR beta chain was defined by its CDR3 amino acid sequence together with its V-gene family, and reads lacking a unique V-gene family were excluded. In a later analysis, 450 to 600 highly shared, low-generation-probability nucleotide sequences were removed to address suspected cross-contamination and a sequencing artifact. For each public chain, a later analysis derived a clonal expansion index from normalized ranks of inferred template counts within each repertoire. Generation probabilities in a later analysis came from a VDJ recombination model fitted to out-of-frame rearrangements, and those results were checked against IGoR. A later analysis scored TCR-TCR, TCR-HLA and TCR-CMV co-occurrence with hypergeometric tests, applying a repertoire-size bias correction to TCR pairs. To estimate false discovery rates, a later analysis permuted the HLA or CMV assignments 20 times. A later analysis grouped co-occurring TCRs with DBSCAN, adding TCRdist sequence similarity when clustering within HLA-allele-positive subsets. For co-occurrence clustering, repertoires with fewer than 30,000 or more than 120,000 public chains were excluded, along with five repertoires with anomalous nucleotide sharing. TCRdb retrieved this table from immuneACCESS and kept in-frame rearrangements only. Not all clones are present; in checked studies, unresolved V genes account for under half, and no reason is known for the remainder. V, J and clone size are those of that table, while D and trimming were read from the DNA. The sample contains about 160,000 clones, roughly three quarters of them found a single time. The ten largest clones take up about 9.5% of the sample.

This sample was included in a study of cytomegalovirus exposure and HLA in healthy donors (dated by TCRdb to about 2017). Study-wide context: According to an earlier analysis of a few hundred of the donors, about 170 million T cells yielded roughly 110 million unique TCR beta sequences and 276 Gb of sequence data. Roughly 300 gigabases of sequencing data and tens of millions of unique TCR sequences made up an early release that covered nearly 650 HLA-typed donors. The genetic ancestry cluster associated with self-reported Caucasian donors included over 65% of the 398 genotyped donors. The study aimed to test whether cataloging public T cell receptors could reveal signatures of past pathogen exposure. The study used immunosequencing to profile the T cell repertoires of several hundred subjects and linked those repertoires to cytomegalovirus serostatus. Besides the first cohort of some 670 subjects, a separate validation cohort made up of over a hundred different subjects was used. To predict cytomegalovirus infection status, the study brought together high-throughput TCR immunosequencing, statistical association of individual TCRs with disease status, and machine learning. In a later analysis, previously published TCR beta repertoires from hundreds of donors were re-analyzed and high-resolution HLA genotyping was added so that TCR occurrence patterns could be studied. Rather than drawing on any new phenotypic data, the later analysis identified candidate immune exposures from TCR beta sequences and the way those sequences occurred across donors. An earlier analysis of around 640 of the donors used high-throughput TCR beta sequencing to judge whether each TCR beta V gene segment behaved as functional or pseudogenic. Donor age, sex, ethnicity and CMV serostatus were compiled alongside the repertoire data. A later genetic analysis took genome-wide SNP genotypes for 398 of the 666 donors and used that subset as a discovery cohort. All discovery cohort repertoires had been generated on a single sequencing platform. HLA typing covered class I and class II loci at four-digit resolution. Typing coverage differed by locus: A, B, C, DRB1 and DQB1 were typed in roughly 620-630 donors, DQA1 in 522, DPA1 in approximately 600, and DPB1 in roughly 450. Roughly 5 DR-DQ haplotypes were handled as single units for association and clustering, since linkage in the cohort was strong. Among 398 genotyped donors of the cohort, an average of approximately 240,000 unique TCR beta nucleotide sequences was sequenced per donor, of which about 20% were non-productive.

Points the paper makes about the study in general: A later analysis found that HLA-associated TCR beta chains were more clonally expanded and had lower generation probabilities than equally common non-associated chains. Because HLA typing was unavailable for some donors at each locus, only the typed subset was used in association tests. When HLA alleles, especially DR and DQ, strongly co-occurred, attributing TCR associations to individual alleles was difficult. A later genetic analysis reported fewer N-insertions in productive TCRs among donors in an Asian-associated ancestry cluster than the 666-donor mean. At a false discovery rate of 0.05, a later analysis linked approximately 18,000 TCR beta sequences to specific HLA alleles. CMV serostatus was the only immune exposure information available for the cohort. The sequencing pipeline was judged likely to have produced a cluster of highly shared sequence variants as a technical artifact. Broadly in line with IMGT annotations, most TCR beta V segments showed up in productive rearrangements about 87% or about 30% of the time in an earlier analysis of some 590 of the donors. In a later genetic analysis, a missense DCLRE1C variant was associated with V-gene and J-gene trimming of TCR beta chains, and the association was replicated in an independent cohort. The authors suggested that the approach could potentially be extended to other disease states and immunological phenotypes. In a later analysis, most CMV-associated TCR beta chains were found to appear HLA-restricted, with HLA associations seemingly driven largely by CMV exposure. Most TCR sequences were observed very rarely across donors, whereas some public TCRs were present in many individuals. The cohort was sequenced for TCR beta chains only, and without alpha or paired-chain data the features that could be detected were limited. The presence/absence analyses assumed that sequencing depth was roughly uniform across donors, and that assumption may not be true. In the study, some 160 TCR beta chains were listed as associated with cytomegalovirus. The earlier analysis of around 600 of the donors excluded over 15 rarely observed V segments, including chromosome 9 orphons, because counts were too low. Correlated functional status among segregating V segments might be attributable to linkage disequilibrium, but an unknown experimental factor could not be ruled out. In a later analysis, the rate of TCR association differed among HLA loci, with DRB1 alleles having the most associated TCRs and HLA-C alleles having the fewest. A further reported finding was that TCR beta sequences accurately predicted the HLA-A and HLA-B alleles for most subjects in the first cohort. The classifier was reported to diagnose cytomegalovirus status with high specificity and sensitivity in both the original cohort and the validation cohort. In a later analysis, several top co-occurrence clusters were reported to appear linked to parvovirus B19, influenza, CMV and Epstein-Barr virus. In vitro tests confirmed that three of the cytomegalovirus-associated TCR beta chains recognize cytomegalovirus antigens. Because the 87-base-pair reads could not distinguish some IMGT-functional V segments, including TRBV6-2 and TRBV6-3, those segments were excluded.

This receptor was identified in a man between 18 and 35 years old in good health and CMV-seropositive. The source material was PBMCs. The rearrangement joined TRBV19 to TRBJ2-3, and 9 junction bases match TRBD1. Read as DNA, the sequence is TGTGCCAGTAACAAAAAAGGGGGACAGGGTTTGAATAGAGATACGCAGTATTTT. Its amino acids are CASNKKGGQGLNRDTQYF.